The T cell receptor (beta chain) described here comes from a study of beta chain features in type 1 diabetes. The CDR3 loop spans 15 amino acids. Germline CDR1 is SGHTA and CDR2 is FQGNSA. Between the trimmed V and J ends, which lost 1 base and 0 bases, there was a span of 10 bases. Expressed TCRB transcripts were sequenced after all isolated RNA was converted to cDNA. Method: immunoSEQ multiplex PCR; TCRdb's copy keeps in-frame clones and lacks some. The data show 35,000 to 50,000 clones, with 50% seen just once and over 0.2% held by the top ten. The clonotype comes from a woman in her twenties or thirties in good health. The chain has TRBV7-2 and TRBJ2-7; D may be TRBD2 (5 bases). The sample was stem cell memory CD4+ T cells from blood. The CDR3, as DNA: TGTGCCAGCAGCTTAGGCCAGAGCGGCTCCTACGAGCAGTACTTC. Amino acids: CASSLGQSGSYEQYF.